This record concerns one T cell receptor beta chain sequence. Its target antigen remains unknown. No quality values exist for individual bases; no much larger clone is one base distant. Participants were included only if at least one PBMC sample before ART initiation and at least two post-ART samples were available. Every participant with HIV received treatment in the United States of America. Before DNA extraction, cryopreserved samples of roughly 0.95-10 million PBMC were thawed and washed. At the time of the earliest PBMC sample for each participant with HIV, ages ranged from roughly 20 to 60 years. Per participant, PBMC samples came from 1-4 timepoints prior to ART initiation and 2-8 timepoints following ART initiation, for a median of 7 samples. Serial HIV viral load, CD4+ T-cell count, ART history and demographic data were obtained for every participant. Genomic DNA was extracted from unsorted PBMC with a Qiagen kit on a QIAcube, processed in batches of 12 samples.

This entry belongs to a study of long-term antiretroviral therapy in people with HIV (dated by TCRdb to between 2022 and 2023). For the wider study: The earliest samples were collected about a decade before the 2015 WHO recommendation for immediate ART, when ART was typically delayed until CD4 counts fell. This retrospective serial study examined whether starting ART and sustained HIV suppression were associated with changes in the composition and diversity of the TRB repertoire in peripheral blood. A total of 192 cryopreserved PBMC samples were contributed to the cohort by 30 adults with confirmed HIV infection, with samples collected serially over a mean of 6 years (range 1-12). Among the 25 to 30 participants with HIV, ten to eleven were female. No cross-contamination during QIAcube processing was shown when test extractions of a monoclonal T-cell line were performed alongside about 30 polyclonal samples. Beyond this particular receptor, the publication reports: The repertoire was dominated across all time points by expanded TRB clones identified before ART initiation, although this dominance was seen to fluctuate and to decrease in many PLHIV after ART. Because pre-ART samples had limited cell numbers, unsorted PBMC were profiled rather than sorted CD4+ and CD8+ T cells. Since PBMC availability was limited, sequencing covered only the TCR beta chain, with no alpha chain pairing. Starting ART was linked to a significant rise in TRB diversity, yet even after long-term ART the diversity remained significantly lower than in transplant donor controls. Samples dated from the mid-2000s to the late 2010s, and the ART regimens used may be less effective than current ones. Inferences about post-ART repertoire changes were limited because no data were available on ART adherence, viral resistance or therapy changes. CDR3 length ranges in HIV repertoires were narrower than in controls, and network structure suggested an antigen-experienced repertoire with only a slight naive shift after ART.

The immunoSEQ hsTCRB v3.0 assay was used at survey level resolution for TRB variable region sequencing. The targeted TRB sequencing depth was roughly 40,000-55,000 T-cell genomes per sample. TRB libraries were pooled and sequenced on an Illumina MiSeq using a v3 150-cycle kit. As for the original processing: Repertoire analysis ran in R within a reproducible Nextflow workflow covering QC, data transformation and analysis. LymphoSeq2, an R package for exploring AIRR-Seq data, was used to implement custom analyses. A few samples that produced fewer than 5000 total TRB sequences were removed, so 190 or so HIV repertoires were analyzed. Of the 188 retained HIV repertoires, 55 to 60 were collected before and around 130 after ART initiation. Each repertoire was downsampled to 5000 TRB nucleotide sequences, and summary statistics were averaged across 100 downsampling iterations. The analysis kept only TRB sequences whose CDR3 regions were at least seven amino acids long. A Shannon entropy-derived clonality score and the Gini coefficient were used to measure diversity. In the repertoire networks, any two of the top 5000 CDR3 amino acid sequences were linked whenever the two sequences differed by an edit distance of one. For TRB CDR3 amino acid sequences, GLIPH2 was used to predict antigen specificity groups and MHC restriction. CDR3 amino acid sequences were matched against VDJdb and McPAS-TCR to flag known CMV, EBV, HIV or tissue antigen associations. Pre-ART, post-ART and control groups were compared with Wilcoxon signed-rank tests and Holm-Bonferroni correction. TCRdb took over this immuneACCESS table, retaining in-frame rearrangements with V and J assigned. Such tables are incomplete; in checked studies, under half of the missing clones stem from an unresolved V gene, and the remainder is unexplained. V and J calls and clone size are as listed in that table; D and trimming were resolved from the DNA. Present in this sample are roughly 30,000 clones, roughly 84% of which were seen just once. The ten top clones hold approximately 8.8% of the sample.

The trim is 3 bases for V and 3 bases for J, with a gap of 5 bases between the germline ends. The CDR3 starts with the cysteine, ends with the phenylalanine, and has 13 residues. Just the 39-base CDR3 DNA is kept, in frame starting at base 1. CDR1 SEHNR and CDR2 FQNEAQ are derived from the germline V gene (reference sequence). Here the chain combines TRBV7-9 and TRBJ2-2; the D gene remains uncertain. The sample was unsorted PBMCs, taken roughly 4.8 years after starting antiretroviral therapy. The TCR was taken from a man aged 40-50 years with HIV. The encoded CDR3 is CASSFLDTGELFF. The nucleotide sequence reads as follows: TGTGCCAGCAGCTTCCTTGACACCGGGGAGCTGTTTTTT.